This TCR beta chain was profiled in a study of cytomegalovirus exposure and HLA in healthy donors. Study results and limitations: Rarity characterized most TCR sequences, yet some public TCRs appeared in many donors. A likely sequencing artifact accounted for one observed cluster of highly shared sequence variants.

Both 60 Vbeta primers and 13 Jbeta primers went into the PCR. The method was immunoSEQ multiplex PCR; TCRdb's version includes in-frame clones alone and lacks a portion of them. The table lists 95,000 to 150,000 clones, over 60% of them singletons. The CDR3 sequence is 15 residues long. V lost 4 bases and J lost 5, with 15 bases in between. CDR1 SGHRS and CDR2 YFSETQ come from the germline V gene. This clone was picked up one time. Its matching antigen is unknown. The origin of this receptor is a man in his 60s in good health and CMV-seropositive. The chain joins TRBV5-1 to TRBJ1-4; tentative D call: TRBD1 (5 bases). The sequencing sample was made of PBMCs. The CDR3 spells CASSRERGQNEKLFF. The CDR3 coding sequence is TGCGCCAGCAGCCGCGAAAGGGGTCAGAATGAAAAACTGTTTTTT. Looking up the rest from reference TRBV5-1 and TRBJ1-4 gives the full variable domain: KAGVTQTPRYLIKTRGQQVTLSCSPISGHRSVSWYQQTPGQGLQFLFEYFSETQRNKGNFPGRFSGRQFSNSRSEMNVSTLELGDSALYLCASSRERGQNEKLFFGSGTQLSVL.